The TCR beta chain described here comes from a study of blood T cell repertoires in COVID-19. Across the study: PBMCs, B-cell-depleted T cells, or T cells were the source of the cDNA or gDNA that made up the material.

Sequencing used immunoSEQ multiplex PCR; TCRdb keeps in-frame clones, though not all of them. Of approximately 82,000 clones listed, 92% are singletons. The sequence was collected from a woman in her fifties or sixties with active COVID-19. The sample consisted of peripheral blood.

This CDR3 reads CSANRVYGYTF. The CDR3, as DNA: TGCAGTGCAAACAGAGTCTATGGCTACACCTTC. The chain recombines TRBV20-1 with TRBJ1-2; D uncertain. CDR3 length: 11 residues. CDR1 DFQATT and CDR2 SNEGSKA come from the germline V gene (reference sequence). The germline V and J ends were trimmed by 6 bases and 4 bases, with 9 bases remaining between them.